This TCR beta chain emerged from a study of post-analysis software for immune sequencing data (dated by TCRdb to 2015 to 2017). Background on the whole study: The recorded disease courses included relapsing-remitting, secondary progressive and progressive-relapsing multiple sclerosis, and some patients had no subtype annotation. The patient repertoires were set against approximately 10 previously published healthy control repertoires from donors whose ages ranged from roughly 6 to 25 years. A subset of samples was prepared in parallel using single-end sample barcoding, then pooled and co-amplified after Illumina adapter ligation.

TCR beta repertoires were profiled from peripheral blood of roughly 13 young patients with multiple sclerosis to demonstrate the VDJtools post-analysis software. The patients with multiple sclerosis were children and adolescents between 6 and 15 years of age. Trimming takes 0 bases from V and 7 bases from J, and the germline ends sit 12 bases apart. The cysteine opens and the phenylalanine closes a CDR3 of 15 amino acids. The read is trimmed to its CDR3 DNA, 45 bases read in frame from base 1. Taken from the germline V gene, the CDR1 and CDR2 loops are LGHNA and YSLEER. Concerning this clonotype itself: Its cognate antigen has yet to be identified. Base qualities were left out, and no much larger clone turns up one base away.

The paper's findings and limits, for the study overall: The multiple sclerosis patient group was slightly younger than the control group. Significantly lower normalized Chao1 diversity was found in multiple sclerosis patients than in controls, suggesting substantial peripheral T-cell clonal expansion. Significantly higher frequencies in patients than in controls were found for a handful of TRBV segments, including TRBV5-6, TRBV5-1 and TRBV20-1. Direct clustering with F measure revealed strong co-clustering of samples prepared in the same batch, which led to a batch-effect correction.

Library prep was done by PCR. The instrument was an Illumina HiSeq 2500. To reduce PCR and sequencing biases, unique molecular identifiers were built into the TCR beta cDNA libraries. Roughly 500,000 cDNA molecules were obtained for every 1 to 10 million input T cells, so each molecule roughly corresponded to one T cell. The patient libraries were prepared and sequenced with the same protocol used for the earlier healthy control dataset. Within a given batch, samples were prepared together, multiplexed and sequenced on the same HiSeq lane. From the authors' description of their analysis: MIGEC handled the raw barcoded reads, throwing out single-read molecular identifier groups before consensus assembly and CDR3 extraction. VDJtools was used for post-analysis of the clonotype tables, with diversity normalized by down-sampling every dataset to the smallest sample size. Repertoire overlap clustering matched CDR3 amino acid but not nucleotide sequences to correct batch-related cross-sample contamination. The public reads were run again by TCRdb, first through fastp at Q25 and then through MiXCR, and only productive beta chains were kept. Rows with one shared CDR3 protein collapse into an entry with the most common genes and DNA. The V and J calls, along with clone size, are taken from TCRdb and not from the paper's own processing. Recorded for this sample are around 440,000 distinct CDR3 sequences; roughly 46% of them occurred a single time. The top ten constitute roughly an eighth of the sample.

Specimen: blood. This chain joins TRBV4-3 to TRBJ1-4; a tentative D call is TRBD1 (6 bases match). The sequence was obtained from a girl between 10 and 17 years old with multiple sclerosis. The DNA is as follows: TGCGCCAGCAGCCAAGATCAGGGGTGGGGTGAAAAACTGTTTTTT. It is translated as CASSQDQGWGEKLFF.